This TCR beta chain was recovered during a study of cytomegalovirus exposure and HLA in healthy donors. CDR1 is SEHNR and CDR2 is FQNEAQ in the germline V gene (reference sequence). The trim removed 3 bases at V and 9 bases at J, leaving 5 bases unmatched. The CDR3 consists of 13 residues. Amplification used 60 Vbeta primers and 13 Jbeta primers. Profiling relied on immunoSEQ multiplex PCR, and the TCRdb table lists in-frame clones only, not all of them. The table lists roughly 110,000 clones, 80% to 85% of them singletons. This chain uses TRBV7-9 with TRBJ2-1, with 7 nucleotides matching TRBD2. This clonotype was sampled from a man aged 25-45 years in good health and CMV-seropositive. Sequencing input: PBMCs. This chain's CDR3 is CASSFTSGGEQFF. DNA for the CDR3: TGTGCCAGCAGCTTCACGTCGGGAGGTGAGCAGTTCTTC. Filled out from reference TRBV7-9 and TRBJ2-1, the complete variable domain reads DTGVSQNPRHKITKRGQNVTFRCDPISEHNRLYWYRQTLGQGPEFLTYFQNEAQLEKSRLLSDRFSAERPKGSFSTLEIQRTEQGDSAMYLCASSFTSGGEQFFGPGTRLTVL.